This TCR beta chain was observed in a study of molecular identifiers for immune sequencing clone quantification. Notes on the study in general: Should identical TCR molecules share a barcode, the sizes of highly expanded clones could be underestimated.

The CDR3 extends over 16 amino acids. In germline, CDR1 is SGHDT, CDR2 YYEEEE. V was clipped by 1 base and J by 3 bases; unmatched bases: 8. This clonotype has a count of ten or more. The antigen remains unidentified. Making the bulk TCR libraries relied on previously described methods and listed TCR primers. Using its own MiXCR run on the PCR reads, TCRdb lists one record per CDR3 protein. The table shows around 86,000 distinct CDR3 sequences, with around 19% occurring only once. Sequenced material: naive CD8+ T cells from blood, with Jurkat cell RNA spiked in. Subset indicated: FACS-sorted CD8+CD4-CCR7+CD45RA+ naive T cells. This receptor was taken from a human donor in good health. Some libraries in this study had Jurkat cell RNA spiked in. The chain links TRBV5-6 to TRBJ2-7; 9 bases map to TRBD2. The chain's CDR3 is CASSLKSASGNYEQYF. CDR3 bases: TGTGCCAGCAGCTTGAAGTCTGCTAGCGGGAACTACGAGCAGTACTTC.